Included here is one T cell receptor beta chain sequence, with context. Recruited during active infection, patients (from Seattle) were subsequently followed longitudinally. Per the original data handling: Estimation of nucleated cell counts was performed using reference gene primer amplification. TCRdb's table, derived via immunoSEQ multiplex PCR, lists solely in-frame clones and lacks some. V, J and clone size were drawn from that table, and D and trimming were deduced from the DNA. In the table there are fewer than 80,000 clones, roughly 80% of which are singletons. The length of the CDR3 is 15 residues. Germline V gene data show CDR1 as MNHEY and CDR2 as SVGAGI. Trimming took off 4 bases at V and 4 bases at J, with 16 bases between the two ends. The source of the sample is a study of blood T cell repertoires in COVID-19.

The chain links TRBV6-5 to TRBJ2-5, with D possibly matching TRBD1 (5 bases). Specimen: peripheral blood. The sequence came from a man aged 50-59 years with COVID-19, enrolled during active disease. The CDR3 reads CASSFQGGWGETQYF. In DNA form, the CDR3 reads TGTGCCAGCAGTTTCCAGGGCGGATGGGGAGAGACCCAGTACTTC.